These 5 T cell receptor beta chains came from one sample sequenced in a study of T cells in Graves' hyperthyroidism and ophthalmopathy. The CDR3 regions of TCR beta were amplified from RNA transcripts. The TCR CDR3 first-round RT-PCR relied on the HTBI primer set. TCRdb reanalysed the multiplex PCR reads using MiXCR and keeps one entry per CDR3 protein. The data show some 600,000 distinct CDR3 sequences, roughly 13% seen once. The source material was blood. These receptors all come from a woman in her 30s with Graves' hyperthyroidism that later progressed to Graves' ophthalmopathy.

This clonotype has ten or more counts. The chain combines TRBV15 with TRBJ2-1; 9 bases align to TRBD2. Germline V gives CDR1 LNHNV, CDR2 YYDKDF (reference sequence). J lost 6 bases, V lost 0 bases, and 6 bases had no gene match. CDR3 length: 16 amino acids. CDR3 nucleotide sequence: TGTGCCACCAGCAGAGAATCCGGGACTAGCAGCAATGAGCAGTTCTTC. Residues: CATSRESGTSSNEQFF.

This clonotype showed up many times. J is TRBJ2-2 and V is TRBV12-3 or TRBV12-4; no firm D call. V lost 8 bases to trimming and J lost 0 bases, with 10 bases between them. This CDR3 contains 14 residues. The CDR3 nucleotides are TGTGCCAGCGGCCCTGGATCGAACACCGGGGAGCTGTTTTTT. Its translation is CASGPGSNTGELFF.

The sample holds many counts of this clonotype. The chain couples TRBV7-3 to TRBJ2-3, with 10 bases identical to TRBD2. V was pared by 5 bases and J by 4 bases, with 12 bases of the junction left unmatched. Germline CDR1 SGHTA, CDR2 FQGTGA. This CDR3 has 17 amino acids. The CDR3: CASSQGPGLASPDTQYF. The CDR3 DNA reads TGTGCCAGCAGCCAGGGGCCGGGACTAGCGTCCCCAGATACGCAGTATTTT. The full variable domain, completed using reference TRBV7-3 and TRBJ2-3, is GAGVSQTPSNKVTEKGKYVELRCDPISGHTALYWYRQSLGQGPEFLIYFQGTGAADDSGLPNDRFFAVRPEGSVSTLKIQRTERGDSAVYLCASSQGPGLASPDTQYFGPGTRLTVL.

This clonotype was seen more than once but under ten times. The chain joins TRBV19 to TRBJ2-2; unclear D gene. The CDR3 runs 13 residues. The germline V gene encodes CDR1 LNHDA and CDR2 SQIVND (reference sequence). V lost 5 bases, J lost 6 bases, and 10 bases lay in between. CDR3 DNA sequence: TGTGCCAGTAGTGGAAGACGAGCCGGGGAGCTGTTTTTT. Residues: CASSGRRAGELFF.

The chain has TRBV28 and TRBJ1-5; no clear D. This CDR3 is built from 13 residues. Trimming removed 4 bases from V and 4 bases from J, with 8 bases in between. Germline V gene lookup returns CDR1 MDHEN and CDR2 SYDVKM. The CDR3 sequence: CASSCRVNQPQHF. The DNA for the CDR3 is TGTGCCAGCAGTTGTAGGGTTAATCAGCCCCAGCATTTT.